These 6 T cell receptor beta chains were sequenced from one sample in a study of cytomegalovirus exposure and HLA in healthy donors. In the PCR, 60 Vbeta and 13 Jbeta primers were used. Only in-frame clones appear in the TCRdb table, and some are missing; sequencing was by immunoSEQ multiplex PCR. The data hold approximately 150,000 clones, with 70% to 85% observed a single time. The sequencing sample was made of PBMCs. The receptors stem from a woman aged 25 to 39 in good health and CMV-seropositive.

J is TRBJ2-7 and V is TRBV7-2, with D possibly TRBD2 on 6 matching bases. Looked up from germline, CDR1 is SGHTA and CDR2 is FQGNSA. The germline V and J ends were trimmed by 1 base and 0 bases, with 13 bases remaining between them. The CDR3 contains 16 residues. CDR3 sequence: CASSLVGGGASYEQYF. CDR3 bases: TGTGCCAGCAGCTTAGTTGGAGGCGGGGCCTCCTACGAGCAGTACTTC.

J is TRBJ2-1 and V is TRBV25-1; D may be TRBD2 (5 bases). The V and J ends lost 5 bases and 4 bases respectively, with 12 bases between them. The CDR3 loop spans 14 amino acids. Per germline, CDR1 MGHDK and CDR2 SYGVNS. In DNA form, the CDR3 reads TGTGCCAGCAGTCCCCACCGAGGGTACAATGAGCAGTTCTTC. This sequence encodes CASSPHRGYNEQFF.

This clone came up a few times. The CDR3: CASSSGGGPYEQYF. The CDR3 nucleotides are TGCGCCAGCAGCTCAGGGGGCGGGCCCTACGAGCAGTACTTC. The V gene is TRBV4-1, the J gene TRBJ2-7; 8 bases line up with TRBD1. There are 14 residues in the CDR3. Looked up from germline, CDR1 is MGHRA and CDR2 is YSYEKL. J lost 2 bases, V lost 5 bases, and 5 bases had no gene match.

V is TRBV15 and J is TRBJ1-4; TRBD1 aligns across 8 bases. CDR1 LNHNV and CDR2 YYDKDF come from the germline V gene (reference sequence). The CDR3 sequence is 14 residues long. The ends lost 5 bases at V and 6 bases at J; junction bases unmatched: 5. The CDR3 sequence: CATSRTGRYEKLFF. Written as DNA, the CDR3 is TGTGCCACCAGCCGGACAGGGAGGTATGAAAAACTGTTTTTT.

The CDR3 DNA sequence: TGCGCCAGCACTCCACAGGGGATGGCAGATACGCAGTATTTT. Translation gives CASTPQGMADTQYF. The chain is built from TRBV10-2 and TRBJ2-3; 7 bases align to TRBD1. Per the germline V gene, CDR1 is WSHSY and CDR2 is SAAADI. The ends lost 7 bases at V and 4 bases at J; junction bases unmatched: 8. The CDR3 is 14 residues long.

This clone has ten or more counts. The chain carries TRBV6-1 and TRBJ1-1; 7 positions match TRBD1. The CDR3 sequence is 14 residues long. Germline loops: CDR1 MNHNS, CDR2 SASEGT. V lost 5 bases, J lost 3 bases, and 6 bases stayed unmatched. CDR3 coding DNA: TGTGCCAGCAGTAGGGGGCAGTCGGACACTGAAGCTTTCTTT. Amino acid sequence: CASSRGQSDTEAFF.